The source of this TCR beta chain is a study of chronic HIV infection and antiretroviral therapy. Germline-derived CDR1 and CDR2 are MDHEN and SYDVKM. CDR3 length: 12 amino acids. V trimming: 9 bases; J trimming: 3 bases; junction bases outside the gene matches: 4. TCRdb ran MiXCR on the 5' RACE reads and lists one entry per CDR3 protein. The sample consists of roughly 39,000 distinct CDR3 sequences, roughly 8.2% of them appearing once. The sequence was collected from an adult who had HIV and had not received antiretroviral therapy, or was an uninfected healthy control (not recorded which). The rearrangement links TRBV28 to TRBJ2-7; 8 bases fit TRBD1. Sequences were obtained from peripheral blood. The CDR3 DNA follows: TGTGCCAGTTCGGGACAGGTCTACGAGCAGTACTTC. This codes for CASSGQVYEQYF.